This T cell receptor beta chain was retrieved from a study of blood T cell repertoires in COVID-19. The overall study: Collection of acute and convalescent COVID-19 samples took place in the United States, Italy and Spain. PBMCs, B-cell-depleted T cells, or T cells were the source of the cDNA or gDNA that made up the material.

The CDR3 totals 14 residues. CDR1 SGHDT and CDR2 YYEEEE come from the germline V gene. Trimming left V 4 bases short and J 4 bases short, with 15 bases between. Sequencing was performed with immunoSEQ multiplex PCR; in TCRdb, only in-frame clones are kept and a portion is missing. Of roughly 120,000 clones in the sample, roughly 83% are singletons; the top ten hold under 3%. The source material was peripheral blood. This clonotype was sampled from a man aged 25 to 45 with acute or convalescent COVID-19. V gene TRBV5-6 combines with J gene TRBJ2-7, with D perhaps TRBD2 (7 bases). The CDR3 nucleotides are TGTGCCAGCAGCCCCGGGGGGCTTCCTTACGAGCAGTACGTC. It specifies CASSPGGLPYEQYV.